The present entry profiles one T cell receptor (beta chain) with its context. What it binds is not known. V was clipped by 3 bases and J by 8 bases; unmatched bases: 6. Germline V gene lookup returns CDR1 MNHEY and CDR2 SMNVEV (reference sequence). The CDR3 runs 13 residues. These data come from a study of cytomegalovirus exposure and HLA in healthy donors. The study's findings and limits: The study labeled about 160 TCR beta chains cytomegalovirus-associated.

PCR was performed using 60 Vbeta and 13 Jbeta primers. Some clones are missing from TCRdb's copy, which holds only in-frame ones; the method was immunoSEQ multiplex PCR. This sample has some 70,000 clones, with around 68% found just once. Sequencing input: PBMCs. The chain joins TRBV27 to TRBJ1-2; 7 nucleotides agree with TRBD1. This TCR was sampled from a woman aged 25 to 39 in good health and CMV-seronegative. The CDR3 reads CASSFGTVRGYTF. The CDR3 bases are TGTGCCAGCAGTTTTGGGACAGTAAGGGGCTACACCTTC.